This T cell receptor (beta chain) was captured in a study of blood T cell repertoires in COVID-19. The overall study: The study drew acute and convalescent COVID-19 samples from the United States, Italy and Spain. T cells, B-cell-depleted T cells, or PBMCs provided the cDNA or gDNA that served as material.

In the study's own analysis: Estimates of nucleated cell counts were drawn from the amplification of reference gene primers. Only in-frame clones appear in the TCRdb table, and some are missing; sequencing was by immunoSEQ multiplex PCR. V and J calls and clone size follow that table, whereas D and trimming were derived from the DNA. This table has 250,000 to 350,000 clones, about nine tenths appearing once. V was cut by 1 base and J by 4 bases, with 8 bases left in between. Germline V gives CDR1 SGHNT, CDR2 YYREEE (reference sequence). This CDR3 contains 13 residues. V is TRBV5-4 and J is TRBJ2-5; D is unclear. Sequencing used peripheral blood. The receptor was derived from a woman in her forties who had recovered from COVID-19. CDR3 in amino acids: CASSLFGGETQYF. CDR3 nucleotide sequence: TGTGCCAGCAGCTTGTTTGGCGGAGAGACCCAGTACTTC.